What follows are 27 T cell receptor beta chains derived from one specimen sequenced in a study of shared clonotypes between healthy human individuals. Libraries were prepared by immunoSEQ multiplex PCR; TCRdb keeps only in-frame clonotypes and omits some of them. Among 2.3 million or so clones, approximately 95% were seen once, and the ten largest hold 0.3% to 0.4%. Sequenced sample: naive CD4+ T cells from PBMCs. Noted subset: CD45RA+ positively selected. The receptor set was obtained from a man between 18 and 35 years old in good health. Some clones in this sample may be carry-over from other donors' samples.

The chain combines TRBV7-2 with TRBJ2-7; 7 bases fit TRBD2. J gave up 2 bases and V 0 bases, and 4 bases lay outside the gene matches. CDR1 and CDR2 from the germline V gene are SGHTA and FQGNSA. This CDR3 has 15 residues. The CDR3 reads CASSLAAGVAYEQYF. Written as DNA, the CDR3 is TGTGCCAGCAGCTTAGCTGCGGGGGTCGCCTACGAGCAGTACTTC. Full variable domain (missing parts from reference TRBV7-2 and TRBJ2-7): GAGVSQSPSNKVTEKGKDVELRCDPISGHTALYWYRQSLGQGLEFLIYFQGNSAPDKSGLPSDRFSAERTGGSVSTLTIQRTQQEDSAVYLCASSLAAGVAYEQYFGPGTRLTVT.

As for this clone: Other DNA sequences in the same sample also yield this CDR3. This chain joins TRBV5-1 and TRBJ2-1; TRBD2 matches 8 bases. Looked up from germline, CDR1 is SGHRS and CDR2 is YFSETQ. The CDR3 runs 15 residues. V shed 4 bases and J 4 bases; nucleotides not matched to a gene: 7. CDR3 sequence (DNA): TGCGCCAGCAGCCCCGGACTAGCAGCTTACAATGAGCAGTTCTTC. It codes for CASSPGLAAYNEQFF.

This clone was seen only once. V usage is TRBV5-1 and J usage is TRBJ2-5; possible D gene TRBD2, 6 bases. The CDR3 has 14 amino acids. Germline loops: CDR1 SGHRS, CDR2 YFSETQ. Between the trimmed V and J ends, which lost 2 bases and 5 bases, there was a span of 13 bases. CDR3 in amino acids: CASSFRGVGETQYF. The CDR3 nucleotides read TGCGCCAGCAGCTTCCGCGGGGTAGGGGAGACCCAGTACTTC.

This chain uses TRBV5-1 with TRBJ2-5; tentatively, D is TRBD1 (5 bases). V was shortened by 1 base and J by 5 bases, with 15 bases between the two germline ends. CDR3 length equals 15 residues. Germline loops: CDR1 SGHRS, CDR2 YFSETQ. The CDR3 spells CASSLISPPGETQYF. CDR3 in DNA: TGCGCCAGCAGCTTGATCTCACCGCCAGGGGAGACCCAGTACTTC.

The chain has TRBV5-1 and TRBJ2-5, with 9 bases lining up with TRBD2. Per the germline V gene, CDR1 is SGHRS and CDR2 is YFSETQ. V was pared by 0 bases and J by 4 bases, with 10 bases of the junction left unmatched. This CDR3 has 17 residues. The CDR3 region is CASSLVASGKSGETQYF. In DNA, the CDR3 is TGCGCCAGCAGCTTGGTCGCTAGCGGGAAGTCGGGAGAGACCCAGTACTTC.

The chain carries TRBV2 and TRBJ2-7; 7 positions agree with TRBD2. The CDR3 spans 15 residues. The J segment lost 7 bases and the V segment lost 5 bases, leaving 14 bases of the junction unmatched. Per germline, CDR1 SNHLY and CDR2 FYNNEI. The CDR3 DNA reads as TGTGCCAGCAGTTTTAGGGGAGGACTAGTGTATGAGCAGTACTTC. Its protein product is CASSFRGGLVYEQYF.

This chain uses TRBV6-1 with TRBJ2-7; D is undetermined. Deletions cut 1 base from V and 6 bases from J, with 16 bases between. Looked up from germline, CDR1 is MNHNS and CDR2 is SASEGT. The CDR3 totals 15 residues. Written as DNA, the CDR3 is TGTGCCAGCAGTGAAGTGGGCTCGGTCCGCATCGAGCAGTACTTC. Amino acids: CASSEVGSVRIEQYF.

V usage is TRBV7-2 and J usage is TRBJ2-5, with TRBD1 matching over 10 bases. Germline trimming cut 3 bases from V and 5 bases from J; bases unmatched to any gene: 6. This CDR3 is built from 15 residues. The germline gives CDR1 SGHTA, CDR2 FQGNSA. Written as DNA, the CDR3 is TGTGCCAGCAGCTTTCCCGGGACAGGGGTCGAGACCCAGTACTTC. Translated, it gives CASSFPGTGVETQYF.

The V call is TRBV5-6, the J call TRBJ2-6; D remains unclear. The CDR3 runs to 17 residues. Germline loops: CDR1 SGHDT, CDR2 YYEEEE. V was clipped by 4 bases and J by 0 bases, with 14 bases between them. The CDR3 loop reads CASSPLSASSGANVLTF. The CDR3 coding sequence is TGTGCCAGCAGCCCATTATCGGCTAGCTCTGGGGCCAACGTCCTGACTTTC. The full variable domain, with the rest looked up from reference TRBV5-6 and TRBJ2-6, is DAGVTQSPTHLIKTRGQQVTLRCSPKSGHDTVSWYQQALGQGPQFIFQYYEEEERQRGNFPDRFSGHQFPNYSSELNVNALLLGDSALYLCASSPLSASSGANVLTFGAGSRLTVL.

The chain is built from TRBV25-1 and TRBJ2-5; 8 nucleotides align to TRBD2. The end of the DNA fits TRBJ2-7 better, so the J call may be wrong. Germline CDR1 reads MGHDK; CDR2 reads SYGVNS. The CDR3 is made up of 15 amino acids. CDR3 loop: CASSASGSSSYEQYF. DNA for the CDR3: TGTGCCAGCAGTGCAAGCGGGAGCAGCTCCTACGAGCAGTACTTC.

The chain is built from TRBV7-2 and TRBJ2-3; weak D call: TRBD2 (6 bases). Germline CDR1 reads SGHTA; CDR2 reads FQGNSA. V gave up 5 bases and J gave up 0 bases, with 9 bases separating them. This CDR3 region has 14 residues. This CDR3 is CASSQGLSTDTQYF. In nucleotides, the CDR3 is TGTGCCAGCAGCCAGGGACTTAGCACAGATACGCAGTATTTT.

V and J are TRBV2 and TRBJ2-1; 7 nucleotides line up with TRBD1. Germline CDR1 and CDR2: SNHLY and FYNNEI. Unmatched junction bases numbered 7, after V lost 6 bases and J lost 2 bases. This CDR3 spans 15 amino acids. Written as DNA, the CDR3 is TGTGCCAGCAGCTACGACAGGGCTACCTACAATGAGCAGTTCTTC. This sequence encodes CASSYDRATYNEQFF.

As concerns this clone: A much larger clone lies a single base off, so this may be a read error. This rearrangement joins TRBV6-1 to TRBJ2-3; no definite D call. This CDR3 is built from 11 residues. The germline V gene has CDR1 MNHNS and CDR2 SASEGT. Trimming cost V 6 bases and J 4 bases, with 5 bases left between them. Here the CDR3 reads CASSVADTQYF. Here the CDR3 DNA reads TGTGCCAGCAGCGTGGCAGATACGCAGTATTTT.

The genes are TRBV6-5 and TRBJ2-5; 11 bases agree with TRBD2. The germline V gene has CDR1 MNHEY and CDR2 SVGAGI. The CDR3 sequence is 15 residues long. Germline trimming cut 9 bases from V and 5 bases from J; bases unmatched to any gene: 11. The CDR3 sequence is CASSPIAGGGETQYF. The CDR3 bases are TGTGCCAGTTCCCCCATAGCGGGAGGGGGCGAGACCCAGTACTTC.

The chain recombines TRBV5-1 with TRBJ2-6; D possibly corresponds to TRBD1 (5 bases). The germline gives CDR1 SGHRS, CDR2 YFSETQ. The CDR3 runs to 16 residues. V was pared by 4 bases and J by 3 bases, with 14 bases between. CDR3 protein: CASSNTQGGGANVLTF. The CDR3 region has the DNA TGCGCCAGCAGCAATACCCAGGGCGGTGGGGCCAACGTCCTGACTTTC.

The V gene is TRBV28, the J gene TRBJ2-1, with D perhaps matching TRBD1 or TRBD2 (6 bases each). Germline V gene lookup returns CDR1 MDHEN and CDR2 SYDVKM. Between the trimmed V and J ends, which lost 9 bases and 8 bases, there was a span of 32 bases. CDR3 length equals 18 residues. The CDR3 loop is CASFTGWGAPGQGDEQFF. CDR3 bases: TGTGCCAGTTTTACAGGATGGGGGGCACCGGGTCAAGGCGATGAGCAGTTCTTC.

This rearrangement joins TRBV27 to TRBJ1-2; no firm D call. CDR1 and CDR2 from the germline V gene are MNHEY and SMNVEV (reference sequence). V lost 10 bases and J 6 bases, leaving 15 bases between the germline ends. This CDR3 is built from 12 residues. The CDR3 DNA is TGTGCCACCGGAGGGCGCCTTAATGGCTACACCTTC. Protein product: CATGGRLNGYTF.

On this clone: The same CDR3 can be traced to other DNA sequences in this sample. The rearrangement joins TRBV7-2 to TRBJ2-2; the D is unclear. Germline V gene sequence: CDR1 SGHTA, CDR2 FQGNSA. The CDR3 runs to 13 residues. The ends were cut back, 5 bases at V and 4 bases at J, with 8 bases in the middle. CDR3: CASSPTGTGELFF. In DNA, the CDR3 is TGTGCCAGCAGCCCTACGGGCACCGGGGAGCTGTTTTTT. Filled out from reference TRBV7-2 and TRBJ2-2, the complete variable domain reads GAGVSQSPSNKVTEKGKDVELRCDPISGHTALYWYRQSLGQGLEFLIYFQGNSAPDKSGLPSDRFSAERTGGSVSTLTIQRTQQEDSAVYLCASSPTGTGELFFGEGSRLTVL.

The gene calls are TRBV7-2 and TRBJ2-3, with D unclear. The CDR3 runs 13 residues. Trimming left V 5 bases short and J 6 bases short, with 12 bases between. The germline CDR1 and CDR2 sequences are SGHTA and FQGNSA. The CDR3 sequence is CASSLGARDTQYF. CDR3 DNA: TGTGCCAGCAGCCTCGGCGCCAGGGATACGCAGTATTTT. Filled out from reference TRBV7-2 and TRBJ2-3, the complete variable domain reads GAGVSQSPSNKVTEKGKDVELRCDPISGHTALYWYRQSLGQGLEFLIYFQGNSAPDKSGLPSDRFSAERTGGSVSTLTIQRTQQEDSAVYLCASSLGARDTQYFGPGTRLTVL.

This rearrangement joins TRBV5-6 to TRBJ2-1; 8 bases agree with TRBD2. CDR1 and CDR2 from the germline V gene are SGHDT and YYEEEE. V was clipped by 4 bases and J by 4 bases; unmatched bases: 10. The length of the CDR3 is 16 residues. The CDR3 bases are TGTGCCAGCAGCCCGCTAGCGGGCCTCACATACAATGAGCAGTTCTTC. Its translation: CASSPLAGLTYNEQFF.

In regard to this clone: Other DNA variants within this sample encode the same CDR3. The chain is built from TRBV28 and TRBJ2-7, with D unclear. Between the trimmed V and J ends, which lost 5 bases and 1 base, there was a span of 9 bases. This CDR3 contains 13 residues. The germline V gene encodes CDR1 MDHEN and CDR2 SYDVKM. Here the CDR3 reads CASSPTSSYEQYF. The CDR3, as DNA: TGTGCCAGCAGTCCTACTTCTTCCTACGAGCAGTACTTC.

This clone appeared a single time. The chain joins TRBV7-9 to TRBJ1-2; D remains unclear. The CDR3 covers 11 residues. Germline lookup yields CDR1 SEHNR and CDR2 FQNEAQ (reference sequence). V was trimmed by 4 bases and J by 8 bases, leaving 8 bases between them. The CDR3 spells CASSSQWGYTF. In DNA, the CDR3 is TGTGCCAGCAGCTCGCAGTGGGGCTACACCTTC.

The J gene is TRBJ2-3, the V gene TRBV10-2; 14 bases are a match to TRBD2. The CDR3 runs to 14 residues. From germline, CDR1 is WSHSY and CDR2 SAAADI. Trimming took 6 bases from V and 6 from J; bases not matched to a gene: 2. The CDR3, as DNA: TGCGCCAGCAGAGGGACTAGCGGGGGCGATACGCAGTATTTT. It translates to CASRGTSGGDTQYF.

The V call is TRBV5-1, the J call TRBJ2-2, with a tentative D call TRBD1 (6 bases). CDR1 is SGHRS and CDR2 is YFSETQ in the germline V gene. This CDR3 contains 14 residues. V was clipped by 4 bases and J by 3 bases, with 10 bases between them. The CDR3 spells CASSSRQDTGELFF. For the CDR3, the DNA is TGCGCCAGCAGCAGCAGACAGGACACCGGGGAGCTGTTTTTT.

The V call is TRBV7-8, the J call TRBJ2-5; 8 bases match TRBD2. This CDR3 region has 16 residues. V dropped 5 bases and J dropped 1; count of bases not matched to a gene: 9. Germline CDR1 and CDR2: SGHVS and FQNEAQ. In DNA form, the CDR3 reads TGTGCCAGCAGCCGAACTAGCGGTACTTTCCAAGAGACCCAGTACTTC. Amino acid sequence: CASSRTSGTFQETQYF.

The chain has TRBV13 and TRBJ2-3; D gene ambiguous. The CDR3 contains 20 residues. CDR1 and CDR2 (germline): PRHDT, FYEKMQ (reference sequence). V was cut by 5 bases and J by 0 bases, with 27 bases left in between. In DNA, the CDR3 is TGTGCCAGCAGCCCTCGCCCCACCCTGACGGAGCCTACTAGCACAGATACGCAGTATTTT. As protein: CASSPRPTLTEPTSTDTQYF.

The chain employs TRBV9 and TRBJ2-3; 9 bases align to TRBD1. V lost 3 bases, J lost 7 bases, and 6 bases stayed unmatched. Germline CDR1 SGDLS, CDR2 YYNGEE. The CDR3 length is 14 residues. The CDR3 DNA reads TGTGCCAGCAGCGCCCGGGACAGGGTAAATACGCAGTATTTT. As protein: CASSARDRVNTQYF.